These 17 T cell receptor beta chains were sequenced from one sample in a study of cytomegalovirus exposure and HLA in healthy donors. PCR amplification relied on 60 Vbeta primers (plus 13 Jbeta primers). The table came from immunoSEQ multiplex PCR; TCRdb's copy has only in-frame clones and leaves some out. The sample lists some 120,000 clones; about 84% were seen once. Sequenced sample: PBMCs. These receptors originate from a man aged 40-49 years in good health and CMV-seronegative.

The chain combines TRBV7-9 with TRBJ2-5; the match to TRBD2 covers 7 bases. The CDR3 contains 16 residues. The trim removed 5 bases at V and 5 bases at J, leaving 14 bases unmatched. The V gene's germline CDR1 is SEHNR and CDR2 FQNEAQ (reference sequence). The CDR3 loop is CASSPPVGGGVETQYF. In DNA, the CDR3 is TGTGCCAGCAGCCCACCCGTGGGCGGGGGAGTTGAGACCCAGTACTTC.

This clone is a singleton in its sample. The chain carries TRBV19 and TRBJ1-4; D gene uncertain. Deletions cut 7 bases from V and 0 bases from J, with 12 bases between. Looked up from germline, CDR1 is LNHDA and CDR2 is SQIVND (reference sequence). The CDR3 sequence is 15 residues long. For the CDR3, the DNA is TGTGCCAGTAAGTTAGAACCAACAACTAATGAAAAACTGTTTTTT. Protein product: CASKLEPTTNEKLFF.

CDR3 sequence: CASGWDRGEVNEQYF. Written as DNA, the CDR3 is TGTGCTAGTGGTTGGGACAGGGGCGAAGTTAACGAGCAGTACTTC. The chain uses TRBV12-5 and TRBJ2-7; 10 bases are shared with TRBD1. CDR1 and CDR2 from the germline V gene are LGHNT and FRNRAP. The CDR3 contains 15 residues. The J segment lost 5 bases and the V segment lost 4 bases, leaving 8 bases of the junction unmatched.

The chain uses TRBV7-8 and TRBJ1-6; 9 bases are shared with TRBD1. The germline V gene encodes CDR1 SGHVS and CDR2 FQNEAQ. Trimming took 2 bases from V and 0 from J; bases not matched to a gene: 17. The CDR3 is made up of 22 amino acids. CDR3 residues: CASSLLSIGTGPTSSYNSPLHF. CDR3 coding DNA: TGTGCCAGCAGCTTATTGTCAATTGGGACAGGGCCTACCAGCTCCTATAATTCACCCCTCCACTTT.

CDR3 loop: CASSQALPIYF. The CDR3 DNA sequence: TGTGCCAGCAGCCAGGCCCTCCCCATATATTTT. The V and J genes are TRBV14 and TRBJ1-3; no definite D call. Looked up from germline, CDR1 is SGHDN and CDR2 is FVKESK. V lost 3 bases, J lost 11 bases, and 8 bases lay in between. The CDR3 totals 11 residues.

The chain links TRBV6-4 to TRBJ2-6; D gene uncertain. Per germline, CDR1 MRHNA and CDR2 SNTAGT. The CDR3 loop spans 16 amino acids. Between the trimmed V and J ends, which lost 2 bases and 2 bases, there was a span of 10 bases. Written as DNA, the CDR3 is TGTGCCAGCAGTGACACAGATGCGACTGGGGCCAACGTCCTGACTTTC. Its protein product is CASSDTDATGANVLTF.

This clone was counted a single time. The junction departs from the called germline gene at one end, perhaps through a read error. The genes are TRBV7-9 and TRBJ1-1; 7 bases line up with TRBD1. CDR3 length equals 16 residues. CDR1 is SEHNR, CDR2 FQNEAQ, per germline (reference sequence). The chain's CDR3 is CSSSLSGGRGDTEAFF. The CDR3 region has the DNA TGTTCCAGCAGCCTCTCAGGGGGGCGGGGTGACACTGAAGCTTTCTTT.

This chain uses TRBV7-9 with TRBJ2-2; no reliable D call. The CDR3 sequence is 15 residues long. Germline values: CDR1 SEHNR, CDR2 FQNEAQ (reference sequence). Between the trimmed V and J ends, which lost 5 bases and 6 bases, there was a span of 16 bases. CDR3 bases: TGTGCCAGCAGCGAATCAGTAGCCGTGGCCGGGGAGCTGTTTTTT. It translates to CASSESVAVAGELFF.

In its sample, this clone was seen a few times. This chain joins TRBV30 and TRBJ1-1, with TRBD1 as a possible D gene (5 bases). The CDR3 totals 15 residues. The ends were cut back, 0 bases at V and 3 bases at J, with 14 bases in the middle. Germline assignment: CDR1 GTSNPN and CDR2 SVGIG (reference sequence). The DNA of the CDR3 is TGTGCCTGGAGTGTACTCGGGGGTTTGGACACTGAAGCTTTCTTT. Amino acid sequence: CAWSVLGGLDTEAFF.

V usage is TRBV11-2 and J usage is TRBJ2-6; TRBD1 might be the D (5 bases). The germline V gene encodes CDR1 SGHAT and CDR2 FQNNGV. The CDR3 consists of 14 residues. V was trimmed by 8 bases and J by 0 bases, leaving 8 bases between them. CDR3 sequence: CASGDSSGANVLTF. The CDR3 DNA is TGTGCCAGCGGAGACAGCTCTGGGGCCAACGTCCTGACTTTC.

The chain links TRBV6-5 to TRBJ1-1; 10 positions agree with TRBD1. Per the germline V gene, CDR1 is MNHEY and CDR2 is SVGAGI. V lost 4 bases and J lost 6; bases outside the gene matches: 5. The CDR3 spans 14 residues. CDR3 sequence: CASSWTGGDPEAFF. DNA of the CDR3: TGTGCCAGCAGTTGGACAGGGGGTGATCCTGAAGCTTTCTTT.

On this clone itself: Other DNA sequences from this sample encode an identical CDR3 as well. DNA for the CDR3: TGTGCCAGCAGCTTTAGCGGGGGGAGGTCAGATACGCAGTATTTT. Its protein is CASSFSGGRSDTQYF. V and J are TRBV7-2 and TRBJ2-3; 10 positions match TRBD2. Germline V gene data show CDR1 as SGHTA and CDR2 as FQGNSA. V shed 3 bases, J shed 4 bases, and the junction held 4 bases outside the gene matches. The CDR3 spans 15 residues.

J is TRBJ1-1 and V is TRBV5-6; maybe TRBD1 (6 bases). This CDR3 comprises 13 residues. Per germline, CDR1 SGHDT and CDR2 YYEEEE. The V end lost 6 bases, the J end lost 4 bases, and 13 bases lay between the germline ends. The DNA for the CDR3 is TGTGCCAGCAAGGGAGGGGGGAGCACTGAAGCTTTCTTT. Its translation: CASKGGGSTEAFF. The variable domain in full, with the rest retrieved from reference TRBV5-6 and TRBJ1-1, is DAGVTQSPTHLIKTRGQQVTLRCSPKSGHDTVSWYQQALGQGPQFIFQYYEEEERQRGNFPDRFSGHQFPNYSSELNVNALLLGDSALYLCASKGGGSTEAFFGQGTRLTVV.

This chain links TRBV7-6 with TRBJ1-4; D is unresolved. The germline V gene has CDR1 SGHVS and CDR2 FNYEAQ. The CDR3 loop spans 14 amino acids. V was shortened by 4 bases and J by 4 bases, with 10 bases between the two germline ends. CDR3 nucleotide sequence: TGTGCCAGCAGCTCTCGAGAGTTTAATGAAAAACTGTTTTTT. Translating it yields CASSSREFNEKLFF.

Remarks on this clone: Other DNA sequences in the same sample also yield this CDR3. This rearrangement joins TRBV7-9 to TRBJ2-3; 7 bases match TRBD1. V shed 3 bases and J 4 bases; nucleotides not matched to a gene: 7. CDR3 length: 15 residues. Germline assignment: CDR1 SEHNR and CDR2 FQNEAQ (reference sequence). The CDR3 sequence is CASSLAGTAADTQYF. The CDR3 bases are TGTGCCAGCAGCTTGGCCGGGACAGCGGCAGATACGCAGTATTTT.

This clone was seen a handful of times. This chain joins TRBV5-8 and TRBJ1-1; D remains ambiguous. Germline V gene lookup returns CDR1 SGHTS and CDR2 YDEGEE. There are 15 residues in the CDR3. Trimming removed 0 bases from V and 1 base from J, with 10 bases in between. This chain's CDR3 is CASSLDVRSNTEAFF. In DNA form, the CDR3 reads TGTGCCAGCAGCTTGGATGTCAGGTCGAACACTGAAGCTTTCTTT. The whole variable domain, remainder taken from reference TRBV5-8 and TRBJ1-1, is EAGVTQSPTHLIKTRGQQATLRCSPISGHTSVYWYQQALGLGLQFLLWYDEGEERNRGNFPPRFSGRQFPNYSSELNVNALELEDSALYLCASSLDVRSNTEAFFGQGTRLTVV.

This sequence joins TRBV6-5 and TRBJ2-2, with 7 bases fitting TRBD2. The CDR3 is 13 amino acids. Germline lookup yields CDR1 MNHEY and CDR2 SVGAGI. The V and J ends lost 11 bases and 4 bases, in that order; junction bases with no gene match: 7. In nucleotides, the CDR3 is TGTGCCCCCCGTTGGGAGGGCACCGGGGAGCTGTTTTTT. The encoded protein is CAPRWEGTGELFF.